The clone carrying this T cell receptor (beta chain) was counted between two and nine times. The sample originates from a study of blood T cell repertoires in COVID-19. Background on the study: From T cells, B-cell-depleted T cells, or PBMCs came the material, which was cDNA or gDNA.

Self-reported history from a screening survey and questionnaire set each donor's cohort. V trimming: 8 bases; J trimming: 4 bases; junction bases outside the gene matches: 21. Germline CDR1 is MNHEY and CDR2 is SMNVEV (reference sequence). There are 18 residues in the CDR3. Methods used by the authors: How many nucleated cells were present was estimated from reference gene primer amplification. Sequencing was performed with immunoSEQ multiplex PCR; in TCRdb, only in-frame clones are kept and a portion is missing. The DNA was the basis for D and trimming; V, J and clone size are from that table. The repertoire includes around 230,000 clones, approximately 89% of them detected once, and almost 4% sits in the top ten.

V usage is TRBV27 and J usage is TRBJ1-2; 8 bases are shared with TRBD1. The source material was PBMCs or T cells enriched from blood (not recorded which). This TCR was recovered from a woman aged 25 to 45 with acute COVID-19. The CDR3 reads CASSTTKSFRGRGYGYTF. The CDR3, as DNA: TGTGCCAGCTCAACCACCAAATCTTTCAGGGGGCGAGGCTATGGCTACACCTTC.